The clone carrying this T cell receptor (beta chain) has a handful of counts. No antigen is known for it. Enrolled prospectively were adult allogeneic hematopoietic cell transplant recipients whose graft-versus-host disease was steroid-refractory. The CDR3 loop spans 15 amino acids. V was clipped by 2 bases and J by 9 bases; unmatched bases: 6. Germline lookup yields CDR1 SGHRS and CDR2 YFSETQ. These data are taken from a study of tissue T cells after allogeneic stem cell transplantation. Study conclusions and caveats: Limitations included a small, clinically heterogeneous cohort and limited sampling depth. In patients and mice, blood and spleen missed much of tissue repertoire.

Only in-frame clones appear in the TCRdb table, and some are missing; sequencing was by immunoSEQ multiplex PCR. The sample lists 2,700 or so clones; approximately 70% were seen once. The sequenced sample was colon tissue, obtained at autopsy. V and J are TRBV5-1 and TRBJ2-1; 12 bases match TRBD2. This receptor was taken from a male patient over 55 with steroid-refractory graft-versus-host disease after an allogeneic stem cell transplant. A subset of T cells may come from the graft donor. This CDR3 reads CASSFTSGGRGEQFF. CDR3 coding DNA: TGCGCCAGCAGCTTTACTAGCGGGGGGCGGGGTGAGCAGTTCTTC.